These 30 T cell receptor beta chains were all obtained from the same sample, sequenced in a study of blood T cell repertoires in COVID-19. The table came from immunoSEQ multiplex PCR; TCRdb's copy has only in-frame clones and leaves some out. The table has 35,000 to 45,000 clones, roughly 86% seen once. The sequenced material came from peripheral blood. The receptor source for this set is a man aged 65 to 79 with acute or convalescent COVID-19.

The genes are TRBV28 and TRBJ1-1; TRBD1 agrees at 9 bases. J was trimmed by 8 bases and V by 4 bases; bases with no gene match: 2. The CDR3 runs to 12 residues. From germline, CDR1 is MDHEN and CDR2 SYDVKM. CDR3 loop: CASSSGTGEAFF. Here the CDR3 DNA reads TGTGCCAGCAGTTCAGGGACAGGGGAAGCTTTCTTT.

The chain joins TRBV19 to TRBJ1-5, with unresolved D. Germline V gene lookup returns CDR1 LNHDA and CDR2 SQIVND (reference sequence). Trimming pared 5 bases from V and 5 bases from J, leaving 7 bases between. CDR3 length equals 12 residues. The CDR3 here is CASSDTYQPQHF. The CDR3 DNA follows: TGTGCCAGTAGTGACACTTATCAGCCCCAGCATTTT.

The CDR3 DNA sequence: TGTGCCAGCAGCCCTGACAGGTCCAATCAGCCCCAGCATTTT. This sequence encodes CASSPDRSNQPQHF. V gene TRBV5-4 combines with J gene TRBJ1-5, with D possibly matching TRBD1 (6 bases). The CDR3 has 14 residues. V was trimmed by 4 bases and J by 3 bases, leaving 11 bases between them. CDR1 is SGHNT and CDR2 is YYREEE in the germline V gene (reference sequence).

The CDR3 spells CATSRGETGINYGYTF. CDR3 nucleotide sequence: TGTGCCACCAGCAGAGGTGAAACAGGGATAAACTATGGCTACACCTTC. The chain joins TRBV15 to TRBJ1-2, with D perhaps matching TRBD1 (6 bases). The CDR3 loop spans 16 amino acids. Germline V gene sequence: CDR1 LNHNV, CDR2 YYDKDF (reference sequence). Trimming left V 1 base short and J 2 bases short, with 14 bases between.

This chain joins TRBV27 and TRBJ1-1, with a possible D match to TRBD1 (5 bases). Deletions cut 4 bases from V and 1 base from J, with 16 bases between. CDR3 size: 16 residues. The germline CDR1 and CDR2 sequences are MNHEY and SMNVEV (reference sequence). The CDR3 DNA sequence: TGTGCCAGCAGTTCCGCCAGGGTATCCCGGAACACTGAAGCTTTCTTT. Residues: CASSSARVSRNTEAFF.

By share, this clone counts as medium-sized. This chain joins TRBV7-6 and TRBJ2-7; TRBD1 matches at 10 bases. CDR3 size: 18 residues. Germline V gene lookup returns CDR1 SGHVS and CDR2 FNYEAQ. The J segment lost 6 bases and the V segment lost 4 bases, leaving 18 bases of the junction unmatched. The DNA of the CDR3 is TGTGCCAGCAGCTCTTACAGGGAAACCGGGACAGGGGTTCGCGAGCAGTACTTC. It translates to CASSSYRETGTGVREQYF.

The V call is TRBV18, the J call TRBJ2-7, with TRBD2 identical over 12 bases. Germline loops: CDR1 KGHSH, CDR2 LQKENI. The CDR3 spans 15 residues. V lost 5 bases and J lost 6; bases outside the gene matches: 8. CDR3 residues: CASSSVTSGSGEQYF. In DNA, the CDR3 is TGTGCCAGCTCATCCGTGACTAGCGGGAGCGGCGAGCAGTACTTC.

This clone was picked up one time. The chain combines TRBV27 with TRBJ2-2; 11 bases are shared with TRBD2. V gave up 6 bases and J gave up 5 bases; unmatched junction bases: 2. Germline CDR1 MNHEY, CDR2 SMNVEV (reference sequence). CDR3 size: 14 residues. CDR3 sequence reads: CASRLAGVTGELFF. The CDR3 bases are TGTGCCAGCAGACTAGCGGGAGTTACCGGGGAGCTGTTTTTT.

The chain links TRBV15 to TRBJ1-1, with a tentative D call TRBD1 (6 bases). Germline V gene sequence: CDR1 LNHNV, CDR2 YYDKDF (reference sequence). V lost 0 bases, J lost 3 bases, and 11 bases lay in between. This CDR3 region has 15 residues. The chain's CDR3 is CATSRDLGGDTEAFF. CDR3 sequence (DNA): TGTGCCACCAGCAGAGATCTAGGGGGGGACACTGAAGCTTTCTTT.

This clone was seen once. The CDR3 reads CASNRGGEKLFF. The CDR3 DNA is TGTGCCAGTAATAGGGGCGGTGAAAAACTGTTTTTT. J is TRBJ1-4 and V is TRBV19; D is possibly TRBD1 (5 bases). Germline values: CDR1 LNHDA, CDR2 SQIVND (reference sequence). V lost 7 bases and J 7 bases, leaving 10 bases between the germline ends. The CDR3 has 12 residues.

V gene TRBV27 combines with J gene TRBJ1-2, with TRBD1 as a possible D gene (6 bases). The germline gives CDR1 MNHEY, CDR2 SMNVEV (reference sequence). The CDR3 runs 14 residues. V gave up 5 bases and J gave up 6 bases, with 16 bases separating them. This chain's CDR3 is CASSPPNRDHGYTF. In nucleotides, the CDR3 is TGTGCCAGCAGTCCTCCTAACAGGGATCATGGCTACACCTTC.

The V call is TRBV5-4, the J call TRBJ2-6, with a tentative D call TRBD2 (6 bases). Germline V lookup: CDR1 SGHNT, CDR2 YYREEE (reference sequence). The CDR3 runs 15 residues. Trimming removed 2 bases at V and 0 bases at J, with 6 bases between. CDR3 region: CASSFGGSGANVLTF. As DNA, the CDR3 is TGTGCCAGCAGCTTCGGGGGCTCTGGGGCCAACGTCCTGACTTTC.

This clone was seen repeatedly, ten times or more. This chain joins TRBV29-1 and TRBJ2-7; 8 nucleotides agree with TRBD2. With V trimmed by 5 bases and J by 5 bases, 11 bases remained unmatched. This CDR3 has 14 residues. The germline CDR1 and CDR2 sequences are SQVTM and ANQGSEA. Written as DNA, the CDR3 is TGCAGCGTTCCTCGGGGGGGAGACCCACACGAGCAGTACTTC. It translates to CSVPRGGDPHEQYF.

Here the CDR3 reads CASMLGFTASGSQETQYF. The CDR3 nucleotides read TGCGCCAGCATGCTTGGGTTCACGGCTAGCGGGAGCCAAGAGACCCAGTACTTC. The chain employs TRBV5-1 and TRBJ2-5, with 10 bases fitting TRBD2. Germline V lookup: CDR1 SGHRS, CDR2 YFSETQ. V trimming: 6 bases; J trimming: 1 base; junction bases outside the gene matches: 15. CDR3 length equals 18 residues.

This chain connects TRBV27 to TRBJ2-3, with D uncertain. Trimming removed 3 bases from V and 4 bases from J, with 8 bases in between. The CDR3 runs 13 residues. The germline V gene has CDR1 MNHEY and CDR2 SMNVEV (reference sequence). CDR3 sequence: CASSFSRADTQYF. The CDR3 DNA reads TGTGCCAGCAGTTTTAGTCGCGCAGATACGCAGTATTTT.

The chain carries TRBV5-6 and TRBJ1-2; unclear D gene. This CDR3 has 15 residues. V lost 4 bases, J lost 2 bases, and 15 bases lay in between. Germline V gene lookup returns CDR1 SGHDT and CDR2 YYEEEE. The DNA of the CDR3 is TGTGCCAGCAGCCCCCCTCTCGGCGGCAACTATGGCTACACCTTC. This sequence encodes CASSPPLGGNYGYTF.

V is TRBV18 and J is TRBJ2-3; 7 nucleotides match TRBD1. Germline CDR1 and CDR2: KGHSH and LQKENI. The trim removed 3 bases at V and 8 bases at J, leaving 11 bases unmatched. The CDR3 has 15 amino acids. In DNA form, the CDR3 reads TGTGCCAGCTCACCCAACCAGGGGGAAATGAGTACGCAGTATTTT. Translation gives CASSPNQGEMSTQYF. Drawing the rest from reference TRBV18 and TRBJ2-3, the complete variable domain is NAGVMQNPRHLVRRRGQEARLRCSPMKGHSHVYWYRQLPEEGLKFMVYLQKENIIDESGMPKERFSAEFPKEGPSILRIQQVVRGDSAAYFCASSPNQGEMSTQYFGPGTRLTVL.

The CDR3 DNA sequence: TGTGCCAGCAGTCCTCCCGGGGGGAGCACTGAAGCTTTCTTT. Translated: CASSPPGGSTEAFF. The genes are TRBV6-6 and TRBJ1-1, with D possibly TRBD1 on 5 matching bases. The CDR3 length is 14 residues. Germline lookup yields CDR1 MNHNY and CDR2 SVGAGI (reference sequence). Trimming shortened V by 5 bases and J by 4 bases, and 14 bases separated the two germline ends.

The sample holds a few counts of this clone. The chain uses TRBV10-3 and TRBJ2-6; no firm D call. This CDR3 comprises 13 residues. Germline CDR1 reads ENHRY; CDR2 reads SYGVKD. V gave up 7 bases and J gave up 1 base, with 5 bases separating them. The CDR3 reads CAITGSGANVLTF. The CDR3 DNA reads TGTGCCATCACGGGTTCTGGGGCCAACGTCCTGACTTTC.

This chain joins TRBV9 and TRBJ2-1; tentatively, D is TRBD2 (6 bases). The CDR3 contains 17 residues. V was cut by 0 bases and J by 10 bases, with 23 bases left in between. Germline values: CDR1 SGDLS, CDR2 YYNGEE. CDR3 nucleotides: TGTGCCAGCAGCGTAGGGTTGCAGGGACTCTCCGCAGGAGAGCAGTTCTTC. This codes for CASSVGLQGLSAGEQFF.

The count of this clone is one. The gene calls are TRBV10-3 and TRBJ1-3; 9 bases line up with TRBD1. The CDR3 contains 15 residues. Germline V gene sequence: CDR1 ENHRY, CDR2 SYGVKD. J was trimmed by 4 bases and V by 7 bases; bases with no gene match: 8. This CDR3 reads CAIIEQGANGNTIYF. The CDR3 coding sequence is TGTGCCATCATCGAACAGGGGGCGAACGGAAACACCATATATTTT.

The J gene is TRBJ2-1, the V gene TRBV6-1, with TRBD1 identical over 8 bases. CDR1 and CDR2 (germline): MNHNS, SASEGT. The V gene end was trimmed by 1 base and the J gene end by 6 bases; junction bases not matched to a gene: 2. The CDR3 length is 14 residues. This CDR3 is CASSEDRGANEQFF. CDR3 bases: TGTGCCAGCAGTGAAGACAGGGGGGCCAATGAGCAGTTCTTC.

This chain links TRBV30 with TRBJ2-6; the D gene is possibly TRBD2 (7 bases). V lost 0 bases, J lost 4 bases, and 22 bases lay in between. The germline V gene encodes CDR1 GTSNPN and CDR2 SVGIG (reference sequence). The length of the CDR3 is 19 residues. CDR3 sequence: CAWSVSSGGDLLGANVLTF. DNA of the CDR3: TGTGCCTGGAGTGTATCTTCGGGGGGCGACCTCTTAGGGGCCAACGTCCTGACTTTC.

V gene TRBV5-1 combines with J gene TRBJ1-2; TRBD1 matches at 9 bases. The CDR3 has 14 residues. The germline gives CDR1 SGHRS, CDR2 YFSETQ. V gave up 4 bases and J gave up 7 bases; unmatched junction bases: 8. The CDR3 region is CASSHTGQGSGYTF. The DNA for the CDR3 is TGCGCCAGCAGCCACACAGGACAGGGGAGTGGCTACACCTTC.

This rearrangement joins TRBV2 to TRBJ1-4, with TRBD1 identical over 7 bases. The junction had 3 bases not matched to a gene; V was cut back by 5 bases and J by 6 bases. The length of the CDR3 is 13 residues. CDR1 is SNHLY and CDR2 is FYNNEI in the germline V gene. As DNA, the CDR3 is TGTGCCAGCAGTAAGGGGGCGGATGAAAAACTGTTTTTT. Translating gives CASSKGADEKLFF. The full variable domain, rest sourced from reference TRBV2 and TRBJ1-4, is EPEVTQTPSHQVTQMGQEVILRCVPISNHLYFYWYRQILGQKVEFLVSFYNNEISEKSEIFDDQFSVERPDGSNFTLKIRSTKLEDSAMYFCASSKGADEKLFFGSGTQLSVL.

As DNA, the CDR3 is TGTGCCAGCAGCCCGAACATCATAGGGGGCTCCTACAATGAGCAGTTCTTC. It encodes CASSPNIIGGSYNEQFF. The V gene is TRBV7-2, the J gene TRBJ2-1, with a possible D match to TRBD1 (6 bases). This CDR3 has 17 residues. CDR1 is SGHTA and CDR2 is FQGNSA in the germline V gene. The V end was cut by 5 bases, the J end by 0 bases, with 17 bases between.

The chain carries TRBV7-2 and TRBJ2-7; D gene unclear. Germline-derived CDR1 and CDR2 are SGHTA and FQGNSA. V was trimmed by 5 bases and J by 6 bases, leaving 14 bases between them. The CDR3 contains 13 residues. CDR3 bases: TGTGCCAGCAGCGCGACGTGGGCGAGCGAGCAGTACTTC. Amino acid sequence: CASSATWASEQYF.

In nucleotides, the CDR3 is TGTGCCAGCAGCCCTGAGGGCGGTTCTAACTATGGCTACACCTTC. It yields the protein CASSPEGGSNYGYTF. The genes are TRBV7-9 and TRBJ1-2, with D uncertain. Between the trimmed V and J ends, which lost 5 bases and 0 bases, there was a span of 13 bases. CDR1 and CDR2 from the germline V gene are SEHNR and FQNEAQ (reference sequence). The CDR3 has 15 residues.

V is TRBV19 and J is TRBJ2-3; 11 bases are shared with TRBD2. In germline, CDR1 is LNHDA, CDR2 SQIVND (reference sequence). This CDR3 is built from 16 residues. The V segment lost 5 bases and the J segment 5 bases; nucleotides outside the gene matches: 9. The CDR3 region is CASSGKRLAGGDTQYF. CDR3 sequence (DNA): TGTGCCAGTAGTGGGAAGAGGCTAGCGGGAGGAGATACGCAGTATTTT.

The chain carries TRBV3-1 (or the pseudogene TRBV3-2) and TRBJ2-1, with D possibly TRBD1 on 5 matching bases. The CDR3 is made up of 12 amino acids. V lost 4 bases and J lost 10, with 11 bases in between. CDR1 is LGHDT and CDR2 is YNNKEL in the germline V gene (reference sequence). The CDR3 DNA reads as TGTGCCAGCAGCCGCGAAAGGGGAGAGCAGTTCTTC. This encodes CASSRERGEQFF.